These 27 T cell receptor beta chains were all obtained from the same sample, sequenced in a study of post-analysis software for immune sequencing data. Their antigen targets remain unknown. Unique molecular identifiers had been added to the TCR beta cDNA libraries. Each CDR3 protein is one row after TCRdb ran MiXCR on the PCR reads. Of roughly 730,000 distinct CDR3 sequences detected, approximately 30% appear once; the ten largest clones hold approximately 0.6%. Study-level results: Included in a set of roughly five TRBV segments more frequent in patients than controls were TRBV5-6, TRBV5-1 and TRBV20-1.

The sequencing sample was made of blood. Every receptor here comes from a girl under 18 with multiple sclerosis.

This clonotype was seen only a few times. V and J are TRBV20-1 and TRBJ2-7; no reliable D call. Trimming took 3 bases from V and 2 from J, leaving 11 bases between them. The CDR3 extends over 13 amino acids. Per germline, CDR1 DFQATT and CDR2 SNEGSKA (reference sequence). The CDR3 DNA is TGCAGTGCTAGGGAAGCCTACACCTACGAGCAGTACTTC. Protein product: CSAREAYTYEQYF.

This clonotype was seen many times. The J gene is TRBJ2-1, the V gene TRBV15, with D unclear. This CDR3 is 14 amino acids long. The V end was cut by 0 bases, the J end by 6 bases, with 9 bases between. CDR1 and CDR2 (germline): LNHNV, YYDKDF (reference sequence). CDR3: CATSRDLAFNEQFF. CDR3 bases: TGTGCCACCAGCAGAGATTTGGCGTTCAATGAGCAGTTCTTC.

This chain joins TRBV7-2 and TRBJ2-5, with a possible D match to TRBD2 (6 bases). V lost 2 bases, J lost 1 base, and 14 bases lay in between. The CDR3 covers 16 residues. CDR1 is SGHTA and CDR2 is FQGNSA in the germline V gene. CDR3 sequence: CASSLRLGGTQETQYF. In DNA form, the CDR3 reads TGTGCCAGCAGCTTAAGGTTGGGCGGGACCCAAGAGACCCAGTACTTC. Together with reference TRBV7-2 and TRBJ2-5, the CDR3 gives the full variable domain: GAGVSQSPSNKVTEKGKDVELRCDPISGHTALYWYRQSLGQGLEFLIYFQGNSAPDKSGLPSDRFSAERTGGSVSTLTIQRTQQEDSAVYLCASSLRLGGTQETQYFGPGTRLLVL.

This clonotype was found a few times. The chain couples TRBV28 to TRBJ2-4; D possibly corresponds to TRBD1 (5 bases). Germline V gene lookup returns CDR1 MDHEN and CDR2 SYDVKM. This CDR3 contains 18 residues. Trimming shortened V by 2 bases and J by 0 bases, and 17 bases separated the two germline ends. Here the CDR3 DNA reads TGTGCCAGCAGTTTAACCTTTGGGGCCAATATAGCCAAAAACATTCAGTACTTC. Protein sequence: CASSLTFGANIAKNIQYF.

The chain uses TRBV29-1 and TRBJ2-1; 8 nucleotides match TRBD2. Germline values: CDR1 SQVTM, CDR2 ANQGSEA. V was clipped by 0 bases and J by 1 base; unmatched bases: 20. CDR3 size: 21 residues. The CDR3 DNA reads TGCAGCGTTGAAGACCCACTGGTCCTAGCGGGTGGTTTCGGGTCCTACAATGAGCAGTTCTTC. Its protein is CSVEDPLVLAGGFGSYNEQFF.

The chain combines TRBV2 with TRBJ1-2; TRBD1 aligns across 8 bases. The CDR3 runs 14 residues. The germline V gene encodes CDR1 SNHLY and CDR2 FYNNEI. Trimming took 7 bases from V and 4 from J; bases not matched to a gene: 8. The chain's CDR3 is CASTSGGHPYGYTF. In nucleotides, the CDR3 is TGTGCCAGCACCTCAGGGGGCCATCCCTATGGCTACACCTTC.

The DNA for the CDR3 is TGTGCCAGCAGCCAAGGACTAGCGGAGGGGACAGATACGCAGTATTTT. This codes for CASSQGLAEGTDTQYF. The rearrangement links TRBV4-2 to TRBJ2-3, with 9 bases lining up with TRBD2. CDR1 is LGHNA, CDR2 YNFKEQ, per germline. CDR3 length: 16 amino acids. The V and J ends lost 1 base and 3 bases, in that order; junction bases with no gene match: 5.

This chain connects TRBV20-1 to TRBJ1-2; 9 bases fit TRBD1. V lost 5 bases and J lost 10; bases outside the gene matches: 11. Per the germline V gene, CDR1 is DFQATT and CDR2 is SNEGSKA (reference sequence). This CDR3 is built from 13 residues. The CDR3 bases are TGCAGTGCTCCCCCATGGGGGACAGGGCCCTACACCTTC. Protein sequence: CSAPPWGTGPYTF.

This chain uses TRBV6-6 with TRBJ2-1, with TRBD2 as a possible D gene (6 bases). The CDR3 is 14 amino acids. The germline V gene has CDR1 MNHNY and CDR2 SVGAGI (reference sequence). V was shortened by 8 bases and J by 2 bases, with 13 bases between the two germline ends. The CDR3 sequence: CASLVERAYNEQFF. CDR3 DNA: TGTGCCAGCCTCGTGGAGCGGGCCTACAATGAGCAGTTCTTC.

The genes are TRBV7-2 and TRBJ2-5; TRBD1 might be the D (6 bases). The V gene's germline CDR1 is SGHTA and CDR2 FQGNSA. Trimming shortened V by 4 bases and J by 5 bases, and 14 bases separated the two germline ends. The CDR3 length is 14 residues. The CDR3 DNA follows: TGTGCCAGCAGCTCTATCGACAGGCGGGAGACCCAGTACTTC. Translated, it gives CASSSIDRRETQYF.

This chain joins TRBV3-1 and TRBJ1-3; D call uncertain. CDR1 is LGHDT and CDR2 is YNNKEL in the germline V gene (reference sequence). The length of the CDR3 is 14 residues. Trimming removed 2 bases at V and 7 bases at J, with 12 bases between. The CDR3 nucleotides are TGTGCCAGCAGCCAAAACGGACCGGACAACACCATATATTTT. It specifies CASSQNGPDNTIYF.

On this clonotype itself: Its ends do not fully match the called genes, so a read error is possible. The rearrangement joins TRBV7-9 to TRBJ2-1; 8 nucleotides agree with TRBD2. The germline V gene encodes CDR1 SEHNR and CDR2 FQNEAQ (reference sequence). This CDR3 has 17 residues. CDR3 in DNA: TGTGCCAGCAGCTCACCAATGGTGGGACTAGTTCGGAATGAGCAGGTCTTC. Translating it yields CASSSPMVGLVRNEQVF. Combining the CDR3 with reference TRBV7-9 and TRBJ2-1 gives the whole variable domain DTGVSQNPRHKITKRGQNVTFRCDPISEHNRLYWYRQTLGQGPEFLTYFQNEAQLEKSRLLSDRFSAERPKGSFSTLEIQRTEQGDSAMYLCASSSPMVGLVRNEQVFGPGTRLTVL.

This clonotype was recorded a few times. V and J are TRBV10-3 and TRBJ2-7, with D possibly being TRBD2 (5 bases). Germline CDR1 is ENHRY and CDR2 is SYGVKD. CDR3 length: 17 residues. V was shortened by 10 bases and J by 0 bases, with 25 bases between the two germline ends. CDR3 bases: TGTGCCACCAGACTGGAGGTCGGGCCGGGGAGCTCCTACGAGCAGTACTTC. Protein: CATRLEVGPGSSYEQYF.

The V and J genes are TRBV20-1 and TRBJ1-1; D might be TRBD1 (5 bases). This CDR3 spans 13 amino acids. CDR1 DFQATT and CDR2 SNEGSKA come from the germline V gene (reference sequence). V lost 0 bases and J 6 bases, leaving 11 bases between the germline ends. Here the CDR3 DNA reads TGCAGTGCTAGAGATGGGGGGTTCTCTGAAGCTTTCTTT. Protein: CSARDGGFSEAFF.

This clonotype was detected a few times. One junction end disagrees with the germline gene, perhaps due to a read error. The chain links TRBV12-3 or TRBV12-4 to TRBJ2-5; 12 bases fit TRBD2. The CDR3 has 16 amino acids. The CDR3 loop is CASSLAGGPSEETQYF. In nucleotides, the CDR3 is TGTGCCAGCAGTCTAGCGGGAGGGCCGTCAGAAGAGACCCAGTACTTC.

This clonotype was detected a few times. The chain employs TRBV11-2 and TRBJ2-1, with 7 bases that match TRBD1. Per the germline V gene, CDR1 is SGHAT and CDR2 is FQNNGV. The CDR3 is 15 residues long. J lost 4 bases, V lost 5 bases, and 8 bases had no gene match. CDR3 amino acids: CASSRSGQLYNEQFF. DNA of the CDR3: TGTGCCAGCAGCCGCTCGGGACAGTTATACAATGAGCAGTTCTTC.

There are a few counts of this clonotype. The chain has TRBV7-9 and TRBJ1-4; D gene ambiguous. V dropped 6 bases and J dropped 7 bases, with 12 bases sitting between them. CDR3 length: 13 residues. Germline CDR1 reads SEHNR; CDR2 reads FQNEAQ (reference sequence). The CDR3 loop reads CASSPDNLEKLFF. CDR3 bases: TGTGCCAGCAGTCCCGACAATCTTGAAAAACTGTTTTTT.

This clonotype was counted a few times. This chain joins TRBV20-1 and TRBJ2-3, with 12 bases lining up with TRBD1. Germline CDR1 is DFQATT and CDR2 is SNEGSKA (reference sequence). The junction had 6 bases not matched to a gene; V was cut back by 4 bases and J by 4 bases. This CDR3 spans 15 amino acids. Here the CDR3 reads CSANLGQGAADTQYF. The CDR3 DNA sequence: TGCAGTGCTAATTTGGGACAGGGGGCGGCAGATACGCAGTATTTT.

A remark on this clonotype: A junction end diverges from the germline sequence, so it may reflect a read error. The V call is TRBV28, the J call TRBJ2-1, with D perhaps TRBD1 (6 bases). CDR1 and CDR2 from the germline V gene are MDHEN and SYDVKM. There are 15 residues in the CDR3. Here the CDR3 reads CASTSVGARYNAQFF. In DNA form, the CDR3 reads TGTGCCAGCACTTCAGTGGGGGCGCGGTACAATGCGCAGTTCTTC.

Only a few counts were recorded for this clonotype. The V and J genes are TRBV6-6 and TRBJ1-2; 8 bases agree with TRBD1. After removal of 0 bases from V and 7 bases from J, the junction contained 7 bases not matched to a gene. The V gene's germline CDR1 is MNHNY and CDR2 SVGAGI (reference sequence). The CDR3 covers 15 residues. For the CDR3, the DNA is TGTGCCAGCAGTTACTCGCCAAGGACAGGGTTTGGCTACACCTTC. As protein: CASSYSPRTGFGYTF.

Note on this clonotype: Since a much larger clone is just one base distant, this may be a read error. The chain joins TRBV10-3 to TRBJ1-1, with D maybe TRBD1 (6 bases). The V and J ends lost 8 bases and 7 bases respectively, with 17 bases between them. CDR1 is ENHRY, CDR2 SYGVKD, per germline. This CDR3 is 13 amino acids long. The DNA for the CDR3 is TGTGCCATCGTGAATACAGGGAATGGTGAAGCTTTCTTT. Amino acid sequence: CAIVNTGNGEAFF.

For this clonotype: The junction and the germline gene differ at one end; a read error may be behind it. The rearrangement joins TRBV20-1 to TRBJ1-2; 7 bases fit TRBD1. The CDR3 contains 14 residues. In germline, CDR1 is DFQATT, CDR2 SNEGSKA (reference sequence). The CDR3 is CSVRDQARGDGYTF. The CDR3 DNA sequence: TGCAGTGTTAGAGATCAAGCCAGGGGGGATGGCTACACCTTC.

This sequence joins TRBV29-1 and TRBJ1-1, with D perhaps matching TRBD1 (6 bases). Trimming stripped 7 bases from V and 0 bases from J, with 9 bases between. This CDR3 spans 12 amino acids. Germline V CDR1 and CDR2: SQVTM, ANQGSEA. For the CDR3, the DNA is TGCAGCGCGCACAGGGTGAACACTGAAGCTTTCTTT. Translated, it gives CSAHRVNTEAFF.

This clonotype was counted at least ten times. The V call is TRBV10-3, the J call TRBJ2-7, with 7 bases lining up with TRBD2. Germline CDR1 ENHRY, CDR2 SYGVKD. The CDR3 sequence is 14 residues long. J lost 5 bases, V lost 0 bases, and 4 bases had no gene match. This CDR3 is CAISESGRGDEQYF. As DNA, the CDR3 is TGTGCCATCAGTGAGTCGGGACGGGGGGACGAGCAGTACTTC.

This CDR3 reads CASSTLAGHYEQYF. In DNA, the CDR3 is TGTGCCAGCAGCACACTAGCGGGACACTACGAGCAGTACTTC. The chain joins TRBV28 to TRBJ2-7; 10 bases map to TRBD2. The CDR3 spans 14 residues. The junction had 5 bases not matched to a gene; V was cut back by 6 bases and J by 3 bases. The germline CDR1 and CDR2 sequences are MDHEN and SYDVKM. The full variable domain, in which reference TRBV28 and TRBJ2-7 provide the parts outside the CDR3, is DVKVTQSSRYLVKRTGEKVFLECVQDMDHENMFWYRQDPGLGLRLIYFSYDVKMKEKGDIPEGYSVSREKKERFSLILESASTNQTSMYLCASSTLAGHYEQYFGPGTRLTVT.

The gene calls are TRBV12-3 or TRBV12-4 and TRBJ1-2; 8 positions agree with TRBD1. The CDR3 contains 13 residues. J gave up 7 bases and V 5 bases, and 6 bases lay outside the gene matches. CDR3: CASSGTGRSGYTF. The DNA for the CDR3 is TGTGCCAGCAGTGGGACAGGAAGGAGTGGCTACACCTTC.

The chain combines TRBV11-2 with TRBJ2-6; 7 nucleotides match TRBD2. The CDR3 is made up of 16 amino acids. Looked up from germline, CDR1 is SGHAT and CDR2 is FQNNGV. V lost 3 bases to trimming and J lost 0 bases; unmatched junction nucleotides: 2. CDR3 nucleotide sequence: TGTGCCAGCAGCTTGGGAGGGTCCTCTGGGGCCAACGTCCTGACTTTC. It specifies CASSLGGSSGANVLTF.